The source of this T cell receptor beta chain is a study of OX40 agonist ivuxolimab in advanced cancers. At the level of the study: The dose-escalation cohort was about 83% male, with a mean age of around 60 years, ranging about 20 to 79.

This clone appeared a few times. Profiling relied on immunoSEQ multiplex PCR, and the TCRdb table lists in-frame clones only, not all of them. The repertoire holds tens of thousands of clones, with 85% to 90% as singletons. Sequenced here: CD4+ or CD8+ T cells sorted from blood, sampled in a trial of the OX40 agonist ivuxolimab. This TCR was sampled from an adult with an advanced solid tumor such as melanoma, head and neck, liver or kidney cancer.

CDR3 sequence reads: CASSITGMGTQYF. In nucleotides, the CDR3 is TGTGCCAGTAGTATTACAGGGATGGGGACCCAGTACTTC. The genes are TRBV19 and TRBJ2-5, with a possible D match to TRBD1 (6 bases). Trimming cost V 3 bases and J 7 bases, with 12 bases left between them. This CDR3 region has 13 residues. The germline CDR1 and CDR2 sequences are LNHDA and SQIVND (reference sequence).